This is a list of T cell receptor beta chains from one sample in a study of PD-L1 blockade in urothelial cancer. Generated by immunoSEQ multiplex PCR, the TCRdb table keeps only in-frame clones and is missing some. The sample gives roughly 50,000 clones, roughly 85% of which show up once; roughly 14% is in the top ten. Sequencing was performed on PBMCs, taken around atezolizumab (anti-PD-L1) treatment. The receptors were sampled from a woman in her fifties or sixties with urothelial cancer. Each CDR3 is given with its conserved first and last residue. Fields, in order: D gene, J gene, clone size, V gene, CDR3 DNA, CDR3 protein. D genes are given only for firm matches. For some rows the clone size is stated as once, few or many, or as a class when expanded; others skip it.

NA TRBJ1-2 NA TRBV5-5 TGTGCCAGCAGCTTCCGGGACACCTTTAACTATGGCTACACCTTC CASSFRDTFNYGYTF
NA TRBJ1-5 NA TRBV20-1 TGCAGTGTCAAGTCCAGTCAGGCCCAGCATTTT CSVKSSQAQHF
TRBD2 TRBJ2-1 once TRBV25-1 TGTGCCAGCAGTGGAAGCGGGGGAAACAATGAGCAGTTCTTC CASSGSGGNNEQFF
TRBD2 TRBJ2-1 NA TRBV5-1 TGCGCCAGCAGCTTGCGGCCCAGCGGGAGGGCTATGAACAATGAGCAGTTCTTC CASSLRPSGRAMNNEQFF
NA TRBJ1-5 NA TRBV4-3 TGCGCCAGCAGCCAAGAGTTCGGGGGTCCCATGCGGGCCCAGCATTTT CASSQEFGGPMRAQHF
TRBD1 TRBJ1-2 NA TRBV5-1 TGCGCCAGCAGCTCTGGGACAGGGCGAGGATATGGCTACACCTTC CASSSGTGRGYGYTF
TRBD2 TRBJ2-2 NA TRBV7-9 TGTGCCACGACTAGCGGGGGGACAGACCAGATTTTT CATTSGGTDQIF
TRBD1 TRBJ2-7 NA TRBV7-2 TGTGCCAGCGGGGCGGGACAGGCGTACGAGCAGTACTTC CASGAGQAYEQYF
NA TRBJ2-3 NA TRBV5-1 TGCGCCAGCAGCCTTAGCGGAAGCACAGATACGCAGTATTTT CASSLSGSTDTQYF
NA TRBJ2-5 NA TRBV9 TGTGCCAGCAGCGTTGGCTCAGGGTTAGAGACCCAGTACTTC CASSVGSGLETQYF
NA TRBJ2-7 NA TRBV5-5 TGTGCCAGCAGCTTCAGGGGAAGCTCCTACGAGCAGTACTTC CASSFRGSSYEQYF
TRBD1 TRBJ1-5 NA TRBV6-1 TGTGCCAGCAGTGAAAACAGGGGCCTAGGGGAGCCCCAGCATTTT CASSENRGLGEPQHF
TRBD1 TRBJ1-1 NA TRBV7-9 TGTGCCAGCAGCAGGACAGGGGGGGCTGAAGCTTTCTTT CASSRTGGAEAFF
TRBD1 TRBJ2-3 NA TRBV27 TGTGCCAGCAGTTTCCGACAGGGTCCGGGAGATACGCAGTATTTT CASSFRQGPGDTQYF
NA TRBJ1-3 NA TRBV18 TGTGCCAGCTCACCCACGGACAGTAGCGGAAACACCATATATTTT CASSPTDSSGNTIYF
NA TRBJ2-1 NA TRBV11-3 TGTGCCAGCAGCTTGCAGCCGGGGAGTGAGCAGTTCTTC CASSLQPGSEQFF
NA TRBJ1-1 NA TRBV5-1 TGCGCCAGCAGCTTGGGGGCGACACCAGAAGCTTTCTTT CASSLGATPEAFF
TRBD1 TRBJ1-2 NA TRBV15 TGTGCCACCAGCAGAGGACAGGGCGAGTATGGCTACACCTTC CATSRGQGEYGYTF
NA TRBJ2-4 NA TRBV7-9 TGTGCCAGCAGCCACCCGGACAGCCTAAACATTCAGTACTTC CASSHPDSLNIQYF
NA TRBJ1-3 NA TRBV5-4 TGTGCCAGCAGCTTGGATCGAGGGTCGGGTGGAAACACCATATATTTT CASSLDRGSGGNTIYF
TRBD2 TRBJ2-2 NA TRBV7-8 TGTGCCAGCAGCTTACCAGCGGGAGCAGCCGGGGAGCTGTTTTTT CASSLPAGAAGELFF
NA TRBJ2-4 NA TRBV9 TGTGCCAGCAGCGTAGGGGGAGGCAAAAACATTCAGTACTTC CASSVGGGKNIQYF
TRBD2 TRBJ2-1 once TRBV7-2 TGTGCCAGCAGCTTAGCGGGCGGGGGAGCGGGGCGGAGGCAGTTCTTC CASSLAGGGAGRRQFF
NA TRBJ2-5 once TRBV2 TGTGCCAGCAGACGCCGACGAGGCCAAGAGACCCAGTACTTC CASRRRRGQETQYF
TRBD2 TRBJ2-3 NA TRBV7-3 TGTGCCAGCAGCCCGATCGGGGGGGCTAGAGATACGCAGTATTTT CASSPIGGARDTQYF
NA TRBJ2-1 NA TRBV6-5 TGTGCCGTTTCAGCGGGCCCCTACAATGAGCAGTTCTTC CAVSAGPYNEQFF
TRBD2 TRBJ2-1 NA TRBV28 TGTGCCAGCAGTCTTCCCCTAGCGGGTACTCTCCATGAGCAGTTCTTC CASSLPLAGTLHEQFF
TRBD1 TRBJ1-1 NA TRBV5-4 TGTGCCAGCAGCGCGAGACAGGGGAGGGTCACTGAAGCTTTCTTT CASSARQGRVTEAFF
NA TRBJ2-7 NA TRBV2 TGTGCCAGCAGTGAGTTCGGTGTGTTAGGGGAGGAGCAGTATTTC CASSEFGVLGEEQYF
TRBD2 TRBJ2-3 NA TRBV6-4 TGTGCCAGCAGTGAGGGCGGGGGTGATACGCAGTATTTT CASSEGGGDTQYF
NA TRBJ1-6 NA TRBV5-4 TGTGCCAGCAGCTTAACACCCGACTCCTATAATTCACCCCTCCACTTT CASSLTPDSYNSPLHF
TRBD1 TRBJ1-6 NA TRBV9 TGTGCCAGCAGCCCGCCGACAGGGGCGGATAATTCACCCCTCCACTTT CASSPPTGADNSPLHF
NA TRBJ2-2 NA TRBV28 TGTGCCAGCAGTCCCCCGCGGGACTACACCGGGGAGCTGTTTTTT CASSPPRDYTGELFF
TRBD2 TRBJ2-2 NA TRBV5-4 TGTGCCAGCAGCCCCGGGACTAGCGGGAACACCGGGGAGCTGTTTTTT CASSPGTSGNTGELFF
TRBD1 TRBJ1-2 NA TRBV19 TGTGCCAGTAGTAAGGTAGACAGGGGGCTTGGCTACACCTTC CASSKVDRGLGYTF
TRBD2 TRBJ2-7 NA TRBV2 TGTGCCAGCAGTGAAGGGGGTAGCGGGAGCTCCTACGAGCAGTACTTC CASSEGGSGSSYEQYF
TRBD2 TRBJ2-7 NA TRBV7-2 TGTGCCAGCAGCTTCGAGCCTTCGCGGGGGGACCCCTACGAGCAGTACTTC CASSFEPSRGDPYEQYF
NA TRBJ1-5 once TRBV25-1 TGTGCCAGCAGTGCCCTCGGGGGTGGTCAGCCCCAGCATTTT CASSALGGGQPQHF
TRBD2 TRBJ2-1 NA TRBV7-2 TGTGCCAGCAGCCCGAGGTCGAGCGGGAGCCCTCCGGGTGAGCAGTTCTTC CASSPRSSGSPPGEQFF
TRBD1 TRBJ2-2 few TRBV6-4 TGTGCCAGCAGTTTTACAGGGGCGAACACCGGGGAGCTGTTTTTT CASSFTGANTGELFF
NA TRBJ1-2 once TRBV18 TGTGCCAGCTCACCCCTAGGAGGGGACGTGGACTATGGCTACACCTTC CASSPLGGDVDYGYTF
TRBD2 TRBJ2-7 NA TRBV10-3 TGTGCCATCAGTAGTTTAGAGGCGGGGGTTTCCTACGAGCAGTACTTC CAISSLEAGVSYEQYF
TRBD1 TRBJ1-5 once TRBV2 TGTGCCAGCAGTCTACAGGGGACCACGTGGCCCCAGCATTTT CASSLQGTTWPQHF
NA TRBJ2-1 NA TRBV7-9 TGTGCCAGCTCGGTAGCGGAAGAGCAGTTCTTC CASSVAEEQFF
TRBD2 TRBJ2-7 NA TRBV7-2 TGTGCCAGCAGCCCTCAAATGGGGAGGGCCTACGAGCAGTACTTC CASSPQMGRAYEQYF
TRBD2 TRBJ2-2 NA TRBV19 TGTGCCAGTAGACGAGGGACTAGCGGGAGGGCCCTCCCCGGGGAGCTGTTTTTT CASRRGTSGRALPGELFF
NA TRBJ2-7 NA TRBV6-1 TGTGCCAGCAGTGAAGCGAGCAGGCTATACGAGCAGTACTTC CASSEASRLYEQYF
NA TRBJ1-3 NA TRBV9 TGTGCCAGCAGCGCACCAATATGGGGGCCTGGAAACACCATATATTTT CASSAPIWGPGNTIYF
TRBD2 TRBJ2-1 once TRBV27 TGTGCCAGCAGTTTCCGGGCGGGAGGGCCCGGTGAGCAGTTCTTC CASSFRAGGPGEQFF
NA TRBJ1-1 NA TRBV7-9 TGTGCCAGCAGCCCCCTATTGAACACTGAAGCTTTCTTT CASSPLLNTEAFF
NA TRBJ2-7 NA TRBV7-7 TGTGCCAGCAGCCCGGGGGTGGGATATTCCTACGAGCAGTACTTC CASSPGVGYSYEQYF